The present TCR beta chain was sequenced within a study of blood T cells in healthy people across ages. Overall study results and limits: PBMCs went unsorted, and a conclusive naive versus antigen-experienced comparison was therefore prevented.

This clonotype was seen many times. Its cognate antigen is unknown. CDR1 is SGDLS, CDR2 YYNGEE, per germline. Trimming pared 2 bases from V and 2 bases from J, leaving 10 bases between. The CDR3 totals 14 residues. Per sample, extraction of total RNA gave at least 5.5 micrograms in every case. With a J-beta primer mix and a sample-barcoded 5' primer, a second PCR ran about 7 to 12 cycles. A template-switch adaptor that had 12 random nucleotides put a tag on each cDNA molecule. TCRdb reprocessed the 5' RACE reads via MiXCR and lists one record per CDR3 protein. Of approximately 1,700,000 distinct CDR3 sequences in the sample, about 39% were seen once.

Material for sequencing was blood. The clonotype originates from a human donor in good health. This chain links TRBV9 with TRBJ2-5; D unclear. DNA of the CDR3: TGTGCCAGCAGCGTTGGCAGCCTTCAAGAGACCCAGTACTTC. Protein product: CASSVGSLQETQYF.